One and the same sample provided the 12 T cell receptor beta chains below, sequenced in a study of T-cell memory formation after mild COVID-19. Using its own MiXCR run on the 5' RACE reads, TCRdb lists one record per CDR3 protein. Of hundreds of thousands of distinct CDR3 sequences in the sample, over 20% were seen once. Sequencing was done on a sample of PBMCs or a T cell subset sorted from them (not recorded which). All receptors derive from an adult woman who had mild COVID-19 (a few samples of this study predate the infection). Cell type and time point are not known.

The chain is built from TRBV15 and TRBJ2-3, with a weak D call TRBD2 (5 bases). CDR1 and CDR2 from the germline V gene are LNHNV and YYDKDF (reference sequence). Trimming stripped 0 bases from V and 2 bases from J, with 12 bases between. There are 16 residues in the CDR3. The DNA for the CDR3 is TGTGCCACCAGCAGAGAAGTAGGGAGCTACACAGATACGCAGTATTTT. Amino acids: CATSREVGSYTDTQYF.

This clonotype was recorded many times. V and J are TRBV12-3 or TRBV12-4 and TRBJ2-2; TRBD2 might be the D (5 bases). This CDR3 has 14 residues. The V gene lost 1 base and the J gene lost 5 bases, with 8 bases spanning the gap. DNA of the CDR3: TGTGCCAGCAGTTTAGGCCGGAGGACCGGGGAGCTGTTTTTT. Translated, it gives CASSLGRRTGELFF.

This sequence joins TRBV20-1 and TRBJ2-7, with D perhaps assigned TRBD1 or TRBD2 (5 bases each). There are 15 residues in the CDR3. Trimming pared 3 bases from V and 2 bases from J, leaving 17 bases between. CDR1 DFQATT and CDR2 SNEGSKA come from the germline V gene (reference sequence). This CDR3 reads CSASGALNFPYEQYF. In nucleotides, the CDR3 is TGCAGTGCTAGCGGGGCACTCAATTTCCCCTACGAGCAGTACTTC.

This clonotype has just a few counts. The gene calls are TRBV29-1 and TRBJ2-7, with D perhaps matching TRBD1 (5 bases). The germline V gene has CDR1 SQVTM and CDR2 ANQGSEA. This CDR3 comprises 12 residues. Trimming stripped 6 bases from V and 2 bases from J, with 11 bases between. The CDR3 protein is CSVRVGPYEQYF. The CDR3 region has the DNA TGCAGCGTCAGGGTAGGACCCTACGAGCAGTACTTC.

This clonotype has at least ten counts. The CDR3 loop reads CASSEVGEQYF. As DNA, the CDR3 is TGTGCCAGCAGTGAAGTGGGTGAGCAGTACTTC. The chain couples TRBV6-1 to TRBJ2-7; D gene ambiguous. Trimming left V 1 base short and J 7 bases short, with 5 bases between. This CDR3 is built from 11 residues. The germline V gene has CDR1 MNHNS and CDR2 SASEGT.

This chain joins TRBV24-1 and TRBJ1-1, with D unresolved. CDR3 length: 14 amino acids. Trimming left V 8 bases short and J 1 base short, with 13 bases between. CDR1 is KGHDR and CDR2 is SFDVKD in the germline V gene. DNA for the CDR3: TGTGCCACCAACCTAGTGGACGGGAACACTGAAGCTTTCTTT. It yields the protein CATNLVDGNTEAFF.

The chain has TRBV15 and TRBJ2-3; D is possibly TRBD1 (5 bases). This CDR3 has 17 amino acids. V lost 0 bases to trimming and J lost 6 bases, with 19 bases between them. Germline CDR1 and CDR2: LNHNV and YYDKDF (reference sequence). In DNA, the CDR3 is TGTGCCACCAGCAGAGATATCGGGCAGGGTTTCTCTGATACGCAGTATTTT. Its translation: CATSRDIGQGFSDTQYF. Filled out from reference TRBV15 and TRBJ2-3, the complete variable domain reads DAMVIQNPRYQVTQFGKPVTLSCSQTLNHNVMYWYQQKSSQAPKLLFHYYDKDFNNEADTPDNFQSRRPNTSFCFLDIRSPGLGDTAMYLCATSRDIGQGFSDTQYFGPGTRLTVL.

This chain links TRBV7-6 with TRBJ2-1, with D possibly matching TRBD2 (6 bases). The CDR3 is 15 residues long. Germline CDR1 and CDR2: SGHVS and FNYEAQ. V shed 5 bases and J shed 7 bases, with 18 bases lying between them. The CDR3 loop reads CASSALPGARNEQFF. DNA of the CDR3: TGTGCCAGCAGCGCTCTCCCGGGAGCGAGGAATGAGCAGTTCTTC.

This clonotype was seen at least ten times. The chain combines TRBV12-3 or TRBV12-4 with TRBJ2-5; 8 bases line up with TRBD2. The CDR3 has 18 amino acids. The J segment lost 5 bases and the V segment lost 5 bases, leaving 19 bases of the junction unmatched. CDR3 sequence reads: CASSNPGRGGKSMETQYF. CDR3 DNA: TGTGCCAGCAGTAACCCGGGGCGCGGGGGGAAGTCTATGGAGACCCAGTACTTC.

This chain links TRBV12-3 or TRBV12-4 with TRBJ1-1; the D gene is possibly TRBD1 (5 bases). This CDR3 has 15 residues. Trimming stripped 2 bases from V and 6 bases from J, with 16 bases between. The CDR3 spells CASSLSVRDGSEAFF. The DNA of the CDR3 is TGTGCCAGCAGTTTATCCGTACGGGACGGTTCTGAAGCTTTCTTT.

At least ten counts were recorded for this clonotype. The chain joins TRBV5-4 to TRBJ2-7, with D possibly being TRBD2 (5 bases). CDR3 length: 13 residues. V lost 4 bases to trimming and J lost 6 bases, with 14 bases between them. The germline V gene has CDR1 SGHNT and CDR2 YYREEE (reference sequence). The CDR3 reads CASSLLDSGEQYF. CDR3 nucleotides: TGTGCCAGCAGCCTCCTGGACTCCGGCGAGCAGTACTTC. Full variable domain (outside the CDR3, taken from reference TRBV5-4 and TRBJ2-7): ETGVTQSPTHLIKTRGQQVTLRCSSQSGHNTVSWYQQALGQGPQFIFQYYREEENGRGNFPPRFSGLQFPNYSSELNVNALELDDSALYLCASSLLDSGEQYFGPGTRLTVT.

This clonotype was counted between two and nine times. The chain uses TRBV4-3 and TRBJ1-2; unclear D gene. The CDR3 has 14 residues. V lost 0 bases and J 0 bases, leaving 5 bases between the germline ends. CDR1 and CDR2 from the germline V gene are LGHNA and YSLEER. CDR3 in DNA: TGCGCCAGCAGCCAAGATCCAGCTAACTATGGCTACACCTTC. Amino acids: CASSQDPANYGYTF.